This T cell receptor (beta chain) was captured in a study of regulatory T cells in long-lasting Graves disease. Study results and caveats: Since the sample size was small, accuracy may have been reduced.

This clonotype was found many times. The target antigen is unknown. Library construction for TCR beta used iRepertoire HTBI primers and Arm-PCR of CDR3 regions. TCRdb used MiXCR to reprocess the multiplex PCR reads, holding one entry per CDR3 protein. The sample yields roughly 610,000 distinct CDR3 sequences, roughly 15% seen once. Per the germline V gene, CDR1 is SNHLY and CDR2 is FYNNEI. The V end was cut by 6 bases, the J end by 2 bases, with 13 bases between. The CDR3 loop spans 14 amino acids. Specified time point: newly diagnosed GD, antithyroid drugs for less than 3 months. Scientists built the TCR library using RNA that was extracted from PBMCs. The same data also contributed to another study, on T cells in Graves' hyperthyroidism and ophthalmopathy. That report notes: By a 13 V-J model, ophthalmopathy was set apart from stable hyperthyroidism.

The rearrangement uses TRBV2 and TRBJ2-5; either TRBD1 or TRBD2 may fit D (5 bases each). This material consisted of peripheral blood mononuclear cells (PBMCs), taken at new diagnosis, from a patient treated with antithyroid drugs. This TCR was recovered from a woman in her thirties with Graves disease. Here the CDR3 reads CASSAGTKQETQYF. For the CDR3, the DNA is TGTGCCAGCAGCGCCGGGACCAAACAAGAGACCCAGTACTTC. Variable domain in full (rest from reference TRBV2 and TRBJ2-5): EPEVTQTPSHQVTQMGQEVILRCVPISNHLYFYWYRQILGQKVEFLVSFYNNEISEKSEIFDDQFSVERPDGSNFTLKIRSTKLEDSAMYFCASSAGTKQETQYFGPGTRLLVL.